This T cell receptor beta chain was documented in a study of blood T cells in healthy people across ages. The V end lost 1 base, the J end lost 7 bases, and 20 bases lay between the germline ends. This CDR3 is built from 17 residues. CDR1 is LGHNA, CDR2 YSLEER, per germline. General study results and limits: Diversity was higher, and naive CD4+ cells more numerous, in long-lived donors than in aged donors. Roughly linearly, TCR beta diversity per million T cells fell as age increased. Diversity estimated from one million T cells was considered an underestimate.

A word on this clonotype: Its antigen is unidentified.

Sample-barcoded 5' priming and a J-beta primer mix drove a second PCR of about 6 to 12 cycles. One entry per CDR3 protein, called by TCRdb with MiXCR from the 5' RACE reads. Here the sample spans about 780,000 distinct CDR3 sequences, less than 80% being singletons. The specimen was blood. The V call is TRBV4-3, the J call TRBJ2-1, with D perhaps TRBD2 (5 bases). This TCR derives from a man aged 25-40 years in good health. DNA of the CDR3: TGCGCCAGCAGCCAAGCTTCCTCGAGCCCCGGGATGAATGAGCAGTTCTTC. Amino acids: CASSQASSSPGMNEQFF.